Listed here is a single T cell receptor (beta chain). The antigen remains undetermined. CDR3 size: 13 residues. CDR1 and CDR2 from the germline V gene are SGHRS and YFSETQ. V was pared by 3 bases and J by 7 bases, with 0 bases of the junction left unmatched. This sample was taken from a study of cytomegalovirus exposure and HLA in healthy donors. General observations from the study: Productive status was seen about 87% or about 30% of the time for most TCR beta V segments in an earlier analysis.

It was with 60 Vbeta and 13 Jbeta primers that the PCR ran. Measured with immunoSEQ multiplex PCR; TCRdb has only the in-frame clones, and not every one. The table shows fewer than 80,000 clones, with around 80% occurring only once. This TCR was recovered from a man aged 30-40 years in good health and CMV-seronegative. This chain joins TRBV5-1 and TRBJ2-2, with 10 bases that match TRBD1. The sequenced material came from PBMCs. CDR3 nucleotides: TGCGCCAGCAGCTGGACAGGGGGCGGGGAGCTGTTTTTT. Its protein is CASSWTGGGELFF.